The next 16 T cell receptor beta chains were all read from a single sample in a study of post-analysis software for immune sequencing data. Findings and caveats of the study: There were four or five TRBV segments more frequent in patients than controls, and TRBV5-6, TRBV5-1 and TRBV20-1 were among them.

No antigen is known for these receptors. TCR beta libraries were prepared from cDNA with unique molecular identifiers. Via MiXCR, TCRdb re-called the PCR reads, giving one row per CDR3 protein. The sample has approximately 770,000 distinct CDR3 sequences, 46% seen once. The source material was blood. The receptors derive from a girl aged 5-17 years with multiple sclerosis.

This clonotype has a handful of counts. The chain is built from TRBV7-9 and TRBJ2-5; 12 bases fit TRBD1. The trim removed 4 bases at V and 3 bases at J, leaving 6 bases unmatched. The CDR3 loop spans 16 amino acids. From germline, CDR1 is SEHNR and CDR2 FQNEAQ (reference sequence). The CDR3 DNA sequence: TGTGCCAGCAGCTCGTGGGACAGGGGGCTGGAAGAGACCCAGTACTTC. This gives the protein CASSSWDRGLEETQYF. Drawing the rest from reference TRBV7-9 and TRBJ2-5, the complete variable domain is DTGVSQNPRHKITKRGQNVTFRCDPISEHNRLYWYRQTLGQGPEFLTYFQNEAQLEKSRLLSDRFSAERPKGSFSTLEIQRTEQGDSAMYLCASSSWDRGLEETQYFGPGTRLLVL.

The CDR3 loop is CASSLRPSTATKETQYF. CDR3 bases: TGTGCCAGCAGCTTACGTCCTAGCACCGCTACAAAAGAGACCCAGTACTTC. This sequence joins TRBV7-9 and TRBJ2-5; weak D call: TRBD2 (5 bases). Trimming cost V 2 bases and J 3 bases, with 19 bases left between them. This CDR3 contains 17 residues. Germline values: CDR1 SEHNR, CDR2 FQNEAQ (reference sequence).

The V gene is TRBV13, the J gene TRBJ2-1, with 8 bases aligning to TRBD1. V lost 5 bases and J lost 10; bases outside the gene matches: 4. The germline CDR1 and CDR2 sequences are PRHDT and FYEKMQ (reference sequence). The CDR3 extends over 12 amino acids. The CDR3 DNA is TGTGCCAGCAGCCACCGGGACAGGGAGCAGTTCTTC. This encodes CASSHRDREQFF.

The chain joins TRBV13 to TRBJ2-7; 11 nucleotides line up with TRBD2. Germline trimming cut 1 base from V and 7 bases from J; bases unmatched to any gene: 6. The germline gives CDR1 PRHDT, CDR2 FYEKMQ (reference sequence). The CDR3 is made up of 15 amino acids. The CDR3: CASSLELAGANEQYF. The CDR3 nucleotides read TGTGCCAGCAGCTTAGAACTAGCGGGAGCAAATGAGCAGTACTTC.

In this sample, this clonotype turned up once. The chain carries TRBV5-1 and TRBJ2-4; D gene ambiguous. The end of the DNA fits TRBJ2-5 better, so the J call may be wrong. Germline V CDR1 and CDR2: SGHRS, YFSETQ. The CDR3 has 14 residues. Here the CDR3 reads CASSSLPGQETQYF. The CDR3, as DNA: TGCGCCAGCAGCTCACTGCCAGGACAAGAGACCCAGTACTTC.

Only a few counts were recorded for this clonotype. The J gene is TRBJ2-7, the V gene TRBV11-3; TRBD2 matches 9 bases. V trimming: 0 bases; J trimming: 2 bases; junction bases outside the gene matches: 20. CDR3 length: 21 residues. CDR1 SGHNT and CDR2 YENEEA come from the germline V gene. The CDR3 DNA is TGTGCCAGCAGCTTAGAGAGAGGAGAGACTAGCGGACTTTCTATTCCCTACGAGCAGTACTTC. Encoded protein: CASSLERGETSGLSIPYEQYF.

In regard to this clonotype: Mismatch with germline at one junction end may stem from a read error. The genes are TRBV10-3 and TRBJ1-1; D might be TRBD1 (6 bases). From germline, CDR1 is ENHRY and CDR2 SYGVKD. CDR3 length: 15 amino acids. DNA for the CDR3: TGTGCTATCAAGGGGGGCCAGGGGACGAACACTGAAGCTTTCTTT. Residues: CAIKGGQGTNTEAFF.

The V and J genes are TRBV5-1 and TRBJ2-5, with D hard to call. The J call is in doubt because the DNA end fits TRBJ2-7 better. The germline V gene has CDR1 SGHRS and CDR2 YFSETQ. The CDR3 loop spans 15 amino acids. The CDR3 sequence is CASSPSDGRSYEQYF. DNA for the CDR3: TGCGCCAGCAGCCCGAGTGATGGCAGGAGCTACGAGCAGTACTTC.

The V gene is TRBV6-5, the J gene TRBJ1-1; 7 nucleotides align to TRBD1. This CDR3 has 14 residues. Germline trimming cut 2 bases from V and 6 bases from J; bases unmatched to any gene: 6. The V gene's germline CDR1 is MNHEY and CDR2 SVGAGI. CDR3 sequence (DNA): TGTGCCAGCAGTTACCTCGGACAGGCTGCTGAAGCTTTCTTT. Residues: CASSYLGQAAEAFF.

This clonotype appeared a few times. The CDR3 sequence: CASSLISGSGGSYNEQFF. CDR3 nucleotides: TGTGCCAGCAGCTTAATTTCAGGCTCAGGGGGGTCCTACAATGAGCAGTTCTTC. V gene TRBV7-3 combines with J gene TRBJ2-1, with D possibly matching TRBD1 (7 bases). V lost 1 base, J lost 1 base, and 17 bases lay in between. In germline, CDR1 is SGHTA, CDR2 FQGTGA. The CDR3 extends over 18 amino acids.

In this sample, this clonotype turned up a few times. The rearrangement links TRBV7-9 to TRBJ2-5; 12 nucleotides agree with TRBD2. Germline V lookup: CDR1 SEHNR, CDR2 FQNEAQ (reference sequence). V was pared by 5 bases and J by 5 bases, with 6 bases of the junction left unmatched. The CDR3 loop spans 15 amino acids. The CDR3 nucleotides read TGTGCCAGCAGCCTTCTAGCGGGAGGGCTGGAGACCCAGTACTTC. Protein sequence: CASSLLAGGLETQYF.

The chain's CDR3 is CSGKHGNEQFF. The CDR3 DNA reads as TGCAGTGGTAAACACGGGAATGAGCAGTTCTTC. The rearrangement uses TRBV20-1 and TRBJ2-1; no firm D call. The CDR3 spans 11 residues. V lost 7 bases to trimming and J lost 7 bases, with 11 bases between them. The germline gives CDR1 DFQATT, CDR2 SNEGSKA (reference sequence).

Comment on this clonotype: A much bigger clone sits one base away, suggesting this may be a read error. The V call is TRBV9, the J call TRBJ1-1; D gene unclear. Germline V CDR1 and CDR2: SGDLS, YYNGEE. This CDR3 contains 13 residues. Deletions cut 6 bases from V and 1 base from J, with 10 bases between. The CDR3 DNA follows: TGTGCCAGCAACCGACCGGGGAACACTGAAGCTTTCTTT. Its translation is CASNRPGNTEAFF.

This chain uses TRBV12-3 or TRBV12-4 with TRBJ2-3; tentative D call: TRBD2 (5 bases). CDR3 size: 13 residues. Trimming pared 7 bases from V and 11 bases from J, leaving 19 bases between. The CDR3 nucleotides read TGTGCCAGCACCCTGGATCTCCCCGGAGGGCAGTATTTT. It is translated as CASTLDLPGGQYF.

V usage is TRBV28 and J usage is TRBJ1-5, with TRBD1 as a possible D gene (6 bases). The CDR3 runs to 14 residues. Trimming took 6 bases from V and 5 from J, leaving 14 bases between them. Looked up from germline, CDR1 is MDHEN and CDR2 is SYDVKM. DNA of the CDR3: TGTGCCAGCAGAAAGGGGTACAGGGATCAGCCCCAGCATTTT. This translates into CASRKGYRDQPQHF.

This clonotype was found a few times. At one of its ends the junction is not consistent with the germline gene, which may arise from a read error. The rearrangement uses TRBV10-2 and TRBJ2-3; 8 bases match TRBD2. CDR1 WSHSY and CDR2 SAAADI come from the germline V gene. The CDR3 contains 15 residues. The CDR3 DNA reads as TGCACCAGCAGAGAGCGGGAGCGGAGGACAGATACGCAGTATTTT. As protein: CTSRERERRTDTQYF.